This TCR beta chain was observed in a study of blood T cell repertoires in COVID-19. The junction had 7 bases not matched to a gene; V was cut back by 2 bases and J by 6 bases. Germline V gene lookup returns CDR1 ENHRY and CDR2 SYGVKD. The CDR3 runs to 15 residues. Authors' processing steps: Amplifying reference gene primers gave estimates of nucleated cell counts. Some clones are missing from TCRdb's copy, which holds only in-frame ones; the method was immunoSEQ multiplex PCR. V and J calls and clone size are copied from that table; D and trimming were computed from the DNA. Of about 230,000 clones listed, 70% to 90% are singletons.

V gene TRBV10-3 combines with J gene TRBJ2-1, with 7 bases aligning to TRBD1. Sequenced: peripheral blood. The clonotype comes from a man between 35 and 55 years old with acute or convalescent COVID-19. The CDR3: CAISEGGQTFNEQFF. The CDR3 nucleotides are TGTGCCATCAGTGAGGGGGGACAGACTTTCAATGAGCAGTTCTTC.